This record covers a single T cell receptor beta chain. Its antigen is not identified. Healthy bone marrow donors made up the donors. Although they were nominally healthy when sampled, donors likely had unrecorded immune exposures. Trimming stripped 3 bases from V and 4 bases from J, with 12 bases between. In germline, CDR1 is MDHEN, CDR2 SYDVKM. This CDR3 region has 15 residues. PCR used 60 Vbeta primers and 13 Jbeta primers. Sequencing was performed with immunoSEQ multiplex PCR; in TCRdb, only in-frame clones are kept and a portion is missing. Of 250,000 to 350,000 clones listed, about 80% are singletons. The data originate from a study of cytomegalovirus exposure and HLA in healthy donors. Study findings and constraints: Later examination showed HLA-associated TCR beta chains had greater clonal expansion than equally common others. The likely origin of a cluster of highly shared sequence variants was a sequencing artifact.

The chain links TRBV28 to TRBJ2-2, with a possible D match to TRBD2 (5 bases). The receptor comes from a girl between 2 and 10 years old in good health and CMV-seronegative. What was sequenced was PBMCs. The CDR3 reads CASSFSLAGTGELFF. CDR3 nucleotide sequence: TGTGCCAGCAGTTTCTCCCTGGCGGGCACCGGGGAGCTGTTTTTT.